The 27 T cell receptor beta chains below were found in one sample sequenced in a study of T cells in pancreatic ductal adenocarcinoma. Sequenced by immunoSEQ multiplex PCR; TCRdb stores in-frame clones only, minus some. The data hold tens of thousands of clones, with more than 80% observed a single time. The selected patients with pancreatic ductal adenocarcinoma had surgery but no neoadjuvant therapy. The sample was PBMCs. The origin of the receptors is a human donor with pancreatic ductal adenocarcinoma.

J is TRBJ2-2 and V is TRBV11-2; no firm D call. The CDR3 consists of 15 residues. The V gene's germline CDR1 is SGHAT and CDR2 FQNNGV. V was cut by 2 bases and J by 5 bases, with 12 bases left in between. For the CDR3, the DNA is TGTGCCAGCAGCTTATTCGGCAGGCCTACCGGGGAGCTGTTTTTT. This translates into CASSLFGRPTGELFF.

In DNA form, the CDR3 reads TGTGCCAGCTCACGGACTAGCGGTACGGACGGGGGGGCCAACGTCCTGACTTTC. Translation: CASSRTSGTDGGANVLTF. The genes are TRBV18 and TRBJ2-6; TRBD2 matches at 10 bases. The CDR3 is 18 amino acids. Germline V gene data show CDR1 as KGHSH and CDR2 as LQKENI. Trimming at V came to 4 bases and at J to 4 bases, leaving 10 bases not matched to a gene.

The chain couples TRBV7-2 to TRBJ1-1; perhaps TRBD1 as D (5 bases). CDR1 and CDR2 (germline): SGHTA, FQGNSA. V was shortened by 1 base and J by 0 bases, with 6 bases between the two germline ends. The CDR3 sequence is 14 residues long. In DNA form, the CDR3 reads TGTGCCAGCAGCTTAGGGGGCATGAACACTGAAGCTTTCTTT. This translates into CASSLGGMNTEAFF.

This clone was seen once. The chain uses TRBV19 and TRBJ1-3; D might be TRBD1 (6 bases). There are 15 residues in the CDR3. The V gene lost 6 bases and the J gene lost 0 bases, with 12 bases spanning the gap. The germline V gene encodes CDR1 LNHDA and CDR2 SQIVND (reference sequence). The CDR3: CASSRGASSGNTIYF. For the CDR3, the DNA is TGTGCCAGTAGCCGGGGGGCCTCCTCTGGAAACACCATATATTTT.

The V call is TRBV18, the J call TRBJ1-2; 7 nucleotides match TRBD1. Germline V CDR1 and CDR2: KGHSH, LQKENI. The CDR3 is 14 residues long. Trimming took 5 bases from V and 6 from J; bases not matched to a gene: 9. Here the CDR3 DNA reads TGTGCCAGCTCAGCGACAGGGCGCCCGGATGGCTACACCTTC. The encoded protein is CASSATGRPDGYTF. The full variable domain, in which reference TRBV18 and TRBJ1-2 provide the parts outside the CDR3, is NAGVMQNPRHLVRRRGQEARLRCSPMKGHSHVYWYRQLPEEGLKFMVYLQKENIIDESGMPKERFSAEFPKEGPSILRIQQVVRGDSAAYFCASSATGRPDGYTFGSGTRLTVV.

The V call is TRBV4-1, the J call TRBJ2-1, with 9 nucleotides matching TRBD2. Trimming took 2 bases from V and 6 from J; bases not matched to a gene: 2. Per the germline V gene, CDR1 is MGHRA and CDR2 is YSYEKL. The CDR3 consists of 14 residues. Written as DNA, the CDR3 is TGCGCCAGCAGCCAAAAGACTAGCGGCAATGAGCAGTTCTTC. This encodes CASSQKTSGNEQFF.

CDR3: CASSYTKDTQYF. The CDR3 nucleotides read TGTGCCAGCAGTTACACGAAGGATACGCAGTATTTT. The V gene is TRBV6-6, the J gene TRBJ2-3; D is uncertain. Trimming left V 2 bases short and J 6 bases short, with 6 bases between. Germline V gives CDR1 MNHNY, CDR2 SVGAGI (reference sequence). The length of the CDR3 is 12 residues.

The chain joins TRBV5-8 to TRBJ2-1, with 7 bases that match TRBD1. V was pared by 7 bases and J by 6 bases, with 13 bases of the junction left unmatched. Germline V lookup: CDR1 SGHTS, CDR2 YDEGEE. The CDR3 covers 15 residues. This CDR3 is CASDSTTGVSNEQFF. CDR3 bases: TGTGCCAGCGACTCGACAACAGGGGTGAGCAATGAGCAGTTCTTC.

The CDR3 sequence: CASAQTSGARSYEQYF. DNA for the CDR3: TGCGCCAGCGCACAAACTAGCGGGGCTCGCTCCTACGAGCAGTACTTC. This chain connects TRBV5-1 to TRBJ2-7; 10 bases line up with TRBD2. Losses at the gene ends were 7 bases for V and 0 bases for J; bases not matched to a gene: 10. The CDR3 consists of 16 residues. Looked up from germline, CDR1 is SGHRS and CDR2 is YFSETQ. Combining the CDR3 with reference TRBV5-1 and TRBJ2-7 gives the whole variable domain KAGVTQTPRYLIKTRGQQVTLSCSPISGHRSVSWYQQTPGQGLQFLFEYFSETQRNKGNFPGRFSGRQFSNSRSEMNVSTLELGDSALYLCASAQTSGARSYEQYFGPGTRLTVT.

The sample holds a few counts of this clone. V usage is TRBV2 and J usage is TRBJ1-1; 8 bases map to TRBD1. The CDR3 is 15 amino acids. Looked up from germline, CDR1 is SNHLY and CDR2 is FYNNEI. V was pared by 6 bases and J by 5 bases, with 11 bases of the junction left unmatched. CDR3 region: CASRSGQGRRTEAFF. The DNA of the CDR3 is TGTGCCAGCAGGTCCGGACAGGGACGGAGGACTGAAGCTTTCTTT.

In this sample, this clone turned up once. The chain employs TRBV19 and TRBJ1-1; 8 positions agree with TRBD1. Germline V gene data show CDR1 as LNHDA and CDR2 as SQIVND (reference sequence). The ends lost 5 bases at V and 3 bases at J; junction bases unmatched: 11. The CDR3 runs 16 residues. CDR3 residues: CASSYRSGQGDTEAFF. CDR3 nucleotides: TGTGCCAGTAGTTACCGGTCTGGACAGGGCGACACTGAAGCTTTCTTT.

The chain carries TRBV19 and TRBJ1-5; 8 positions agree with TRBD1. Looked up from germline, CDR1 is LNHDA and CDR2 is SQIVND (reference sequence). Trimming at V came to 6 bases and at J to 2 bases, leaving 6 bases not matched to a gene. This CDR3 is 15 amino acids long. In DNA, the CDR3 is TGTGCCAGTAGGAAGGACAGGGTTGGCAATCAGCCCCAGCATTTT. This encodes CASRKDRVGNQPQHF.

The chain employs TRBV27 and TRBJ1-2, with 7 bases lining up with TRBD1. The CDR3 loop spans 13 amino acids. Trimming cost V 5 bases and J 3 bases; bases outside gene matches: 3. From germline, CDR1 is MNHEY and CDR2 SMNVEV (reference sequence). Written as DNA, the CDR3 is TGTGCCAGCAGTCCCGGGACAGACTATGGCTACACCTTC. Translation gives CASSPGTDYGYTF.

The chain carries TRBV6-1 and TRBJ1-1; the D is unclear. The V gene lost 4 bases and the J gene lost 1 base, with 1 base spanning the gap. Germline loops: CDR1 MNHNS, CDR2 SASEGT. The CDR3 loop spans 11 amino acids. The CDR3 bases are TGTGCCAGCAGTGGGAACACTGAAGCTTTCTTT. Translating it yields CASSGNTEAFF.

The chain couples TRBV6-1 to TRBJ2-7; 7 nucleotides line up with TRBD1. Germline V lookup: CDR1 MNHNS, CDR2 SASEGT. Losses at the gene ends were 6 bases for V and 4 bases for J; bases not matched to a gene: 9. The CDR3 runs to 14 residues. As DNA, the CDR3 is TGTGCCAGCAGAATGCGAGGGGGCGGTTACGAGCAGTACTTC. This gives the protein CASRMRGGGYEQYF.

This clone occurred a few times. The rearrangement uses TRBV6-6 and TRBJ1-4, with a weak D call TRBD1 (5 bases). CDR3 size: 15 residues. Trimming pared 3 bases from V and 5 bases from J, leaving 13 bases between. CDR1 MNHNY and CDR2 SVGAGI come from the germline V gene (reference sequence). CDR3 bases: TGTGCCAGCAGTTATCAGGGACGGCGAAATGAAAAACTGTTTTTT. Translated, it gives CASSYQGRRNEKLFF.

Only a few counts were recorded for this clone. The chain is built from TRBV10-3 and TRBJ1-3; D might be TRBD1 (5 bases). Germline CDR1 is ENHRY and CDR2 is SYGVKD. The CDR3 spans 15 residues. Trimming pared 8 bases from V and 0 bases from J, leaving 14 bases between. The chain's CDR3 is CAIGISGLSGNTIYF. CDR3 in DNA: TGTGCCATCGGAATCTCAGGGCTCTCTGGAAACACCATATATTTT.

V gene TRBV6-6 combines with J gene TRBJ2-7; D not resolved. V was cut by 8 bases and J by 9 bases, with 14 bases left in between. CDR1 is MNHNY and CDR2 is SVGAGI in the germline V gene (reference sequence). The CDR3 length is 11 residues. The CDR3 DNA sequence: TGTGCCAGCTCCTCGGACGCTACGCAGTACTTC. This encodes CASSSDATQYF.

This chain uses TRBV29-1 with TRBJ1-3, with 8 nucleotides matching TRBD1. V shed 6 bases and J 4 bases; nucleotides not matched to a gene: 8. The CDR3 has 14 residues. Per the germline V gene, CDR1 is SQVTM and CDR2 is ANQGSEA. The CDR3 is CSVGDRSNGNTIYF. CDR3 DNA sequence: TGCAGCGTGGGGGACAGGAGCAACGGAAACACCATATATTTT. Full variable domain (missing parts from reference TRBV29-1 and TRBJ1-3): SAVISQKPSRDICQRGTSLTIQCQVDSQVTMMFWYRQQPGQSLTLIATANQGSEATYESGFVIDKFPISRPNLTFSTLTVSNMSPEDSSIYLCSVGDRSNGNTIYFGEGSWLTVV.

V usage is TRBV28 and J usage is TRBJ2-2; the D gene is possibly TRBD1 (5 bases). The CDR3 extends over 16 amino acids. The ends were cut back, 7 bases at V and 1 base at J, with 16 bases in the middle. CDR1 and CDR2 from the germline V gene are MDHEN and SYDVKM. In DNA, the CDR3 is TGTGCCAGCACTCCTAGGGGTAGCATGAACACCGGGGAGCTGTTTTTT. Translating it yields CASTPRGSMNTGELFF.

The rearrangement joins TRBV6-1 to TRBJ1-1; D not resolved. Germline-derived CDR1 and CDR2 are MNHNS and SASEGT. This CDR3 is 14 amino acids long. V was cut by 7 bases and J by 0 bases, with 12 bases left in between. The CDR3 sequence is CASIERALNTEAFF. The CDR3 DNA reads as TGTGCCAGCATCGAGAGGGCGCTGAACACTGAAGCTTTCTTT.

This sequence joins TRBV27 and TRBJ2-7; 13 bases match TRBD2. This CDR3 has 18 residues. CDR1 is MNHEY, CDR2 SMNVEV, per germline (reference sequence). V trimming: 2 bases; J trimming: 3 bases; junction bases outside the gene matches: 10. The CDR3 nucleotides are TGTGCCAGCAGTTTAAACCCTTGGACTAGCGGGAGAGTCTACGAGCAGTACTTC. This codes for CASSLNPWTSGRVYEQYF.

This chain connects TRBV5-4 to TRBJ1-1; a possible D gene is TRBD1 (5 bases). The CDR3 is 16 residues long. The germline CDR1 and CDR2 sequences are SGHNT and YYREEE (reference sequence). V was pared by 2 bases and J by 2 bases, with 16 bases between. This chain's CDR3 is CASSFPPGRDNTEAFF. In DNA, the CDR3 is TGTGCCAGCAGCTTCCCCCCGGGGCGAGATAACACTGAAGCTTTCTTT. Filled out from reference TRBV5-4 and TRBJ1-1, the complete variable domain reads ETGVTQSPTHLIKTRGQQVTLRCSSQSGHNTVSWYQQALGQGPQFIFQYYREEENGRGNFPPRFSGLQFPNYSSELNVNALELDDSALYLCASSFPPGRDNTEAFFGQGTRLTVV.

The CDR3 reads CASSPTQAGTDTQYF. DNA for the CDR3: TGTGCCAGCAGCCCCACCCAAGCGGGGACAGATACGCAGTATTTT. The chain is built from TRBV7-3 and TRBJ2-3; 7 bases line up with TRBD2. Germline V lookup: CDR1 SGHTA, CDR2 FQGTGA. This CDR3 comprises 15 residues. Trimming removed 5 bases from V and 3 bases from J; junction bases left unmatched: 8.

The chain employs TRBV27 and TRBJ2-1; D may be TRBD1 (6 bases). Per the germline V gene, CDR1 is MNHEY and CDR2 is SMNVEV (reference sequence). Trimming took off 1 base at V and 14 bases at J, with 12 bases between the two ends. The CDR3 is 12 residues long. The CDR3 sequence is CASSLLGAPKFF. The DNA of the CDR3 is TGTGCCAGCAGTTTATTGGGGGCGCCTAAGTTCTTC.

The J gene is TRBJ2-5, the V gene TRBV4-2, with D unresolved. Trimming shortened V by 2 bases and J by 5 bases, and 9 bases separated the two germline ends. The CDR3 spans 13 residues. Germline V gene lookup returns CDR1 LGHNA and CDR2 YNFKEQ. The CDR3 DNA follows: TGTGCCAGCAGCCAACCGGGTTCGGAGACCCAGTACTTC. It translates to CASSQPGSETQYF.

The CDR3 protein is CASSSGGPNTEAFF. The CDR3 DNA sequence: TGTGCCAGCTCGTCAGGGGGTCCGAACACTGAAGCTTTCTTT. The V gene is TRBV18, the J gene TRBJ1-1; TRBD1 matches 7 bases. This CDR3 spans 14 amino acids. The trim removed 6 bases at V and 1 base at J, leaving 5 bases unmatched. CDR1 is KGHSH, CDR2 LQKENI, per germline.